The clone carrying this T cell receptor (beta chain) was counted only a few times. Its target is unknown. The data derive from a study of T cells in localized non-small cell lung cancer. Overall study results and limits: Appearing in adjacent lung were a median 57 of the top 100 tumor clones.

The junction had 12 bases not matched to a gene; V was cut back by 5 bases and J by 6 bases. This CDR3 has 16 amino acids. In germline, CDR1 is SSHAT, CDR2 FNYEAQ (reference sequence). Measured with immunoSEQ multiplex PCR; TCRdb has only the in-frame clones, and not every one. The sample gives 3,500 to 4,000 clones, about 33% of which show up once; approximately 6.5% is in the top ten. V usage is TRBV7-7 and J usage is TRBJ2-3; 9 bases agree with TRBD2. This receptor was identified in a woman aged 35 to 70 with stage I lung adenocarcinoma. The material sequenced was normal lung tissue next to the tumor, taken before any cancer treatment. CDR3 sequence (DNA): TGTGCCAGCAGCCTAAGACTAGCGGACCTCCGGGATACGCAGTATTTT. It codes for CASSLRLADLRDTQYF.